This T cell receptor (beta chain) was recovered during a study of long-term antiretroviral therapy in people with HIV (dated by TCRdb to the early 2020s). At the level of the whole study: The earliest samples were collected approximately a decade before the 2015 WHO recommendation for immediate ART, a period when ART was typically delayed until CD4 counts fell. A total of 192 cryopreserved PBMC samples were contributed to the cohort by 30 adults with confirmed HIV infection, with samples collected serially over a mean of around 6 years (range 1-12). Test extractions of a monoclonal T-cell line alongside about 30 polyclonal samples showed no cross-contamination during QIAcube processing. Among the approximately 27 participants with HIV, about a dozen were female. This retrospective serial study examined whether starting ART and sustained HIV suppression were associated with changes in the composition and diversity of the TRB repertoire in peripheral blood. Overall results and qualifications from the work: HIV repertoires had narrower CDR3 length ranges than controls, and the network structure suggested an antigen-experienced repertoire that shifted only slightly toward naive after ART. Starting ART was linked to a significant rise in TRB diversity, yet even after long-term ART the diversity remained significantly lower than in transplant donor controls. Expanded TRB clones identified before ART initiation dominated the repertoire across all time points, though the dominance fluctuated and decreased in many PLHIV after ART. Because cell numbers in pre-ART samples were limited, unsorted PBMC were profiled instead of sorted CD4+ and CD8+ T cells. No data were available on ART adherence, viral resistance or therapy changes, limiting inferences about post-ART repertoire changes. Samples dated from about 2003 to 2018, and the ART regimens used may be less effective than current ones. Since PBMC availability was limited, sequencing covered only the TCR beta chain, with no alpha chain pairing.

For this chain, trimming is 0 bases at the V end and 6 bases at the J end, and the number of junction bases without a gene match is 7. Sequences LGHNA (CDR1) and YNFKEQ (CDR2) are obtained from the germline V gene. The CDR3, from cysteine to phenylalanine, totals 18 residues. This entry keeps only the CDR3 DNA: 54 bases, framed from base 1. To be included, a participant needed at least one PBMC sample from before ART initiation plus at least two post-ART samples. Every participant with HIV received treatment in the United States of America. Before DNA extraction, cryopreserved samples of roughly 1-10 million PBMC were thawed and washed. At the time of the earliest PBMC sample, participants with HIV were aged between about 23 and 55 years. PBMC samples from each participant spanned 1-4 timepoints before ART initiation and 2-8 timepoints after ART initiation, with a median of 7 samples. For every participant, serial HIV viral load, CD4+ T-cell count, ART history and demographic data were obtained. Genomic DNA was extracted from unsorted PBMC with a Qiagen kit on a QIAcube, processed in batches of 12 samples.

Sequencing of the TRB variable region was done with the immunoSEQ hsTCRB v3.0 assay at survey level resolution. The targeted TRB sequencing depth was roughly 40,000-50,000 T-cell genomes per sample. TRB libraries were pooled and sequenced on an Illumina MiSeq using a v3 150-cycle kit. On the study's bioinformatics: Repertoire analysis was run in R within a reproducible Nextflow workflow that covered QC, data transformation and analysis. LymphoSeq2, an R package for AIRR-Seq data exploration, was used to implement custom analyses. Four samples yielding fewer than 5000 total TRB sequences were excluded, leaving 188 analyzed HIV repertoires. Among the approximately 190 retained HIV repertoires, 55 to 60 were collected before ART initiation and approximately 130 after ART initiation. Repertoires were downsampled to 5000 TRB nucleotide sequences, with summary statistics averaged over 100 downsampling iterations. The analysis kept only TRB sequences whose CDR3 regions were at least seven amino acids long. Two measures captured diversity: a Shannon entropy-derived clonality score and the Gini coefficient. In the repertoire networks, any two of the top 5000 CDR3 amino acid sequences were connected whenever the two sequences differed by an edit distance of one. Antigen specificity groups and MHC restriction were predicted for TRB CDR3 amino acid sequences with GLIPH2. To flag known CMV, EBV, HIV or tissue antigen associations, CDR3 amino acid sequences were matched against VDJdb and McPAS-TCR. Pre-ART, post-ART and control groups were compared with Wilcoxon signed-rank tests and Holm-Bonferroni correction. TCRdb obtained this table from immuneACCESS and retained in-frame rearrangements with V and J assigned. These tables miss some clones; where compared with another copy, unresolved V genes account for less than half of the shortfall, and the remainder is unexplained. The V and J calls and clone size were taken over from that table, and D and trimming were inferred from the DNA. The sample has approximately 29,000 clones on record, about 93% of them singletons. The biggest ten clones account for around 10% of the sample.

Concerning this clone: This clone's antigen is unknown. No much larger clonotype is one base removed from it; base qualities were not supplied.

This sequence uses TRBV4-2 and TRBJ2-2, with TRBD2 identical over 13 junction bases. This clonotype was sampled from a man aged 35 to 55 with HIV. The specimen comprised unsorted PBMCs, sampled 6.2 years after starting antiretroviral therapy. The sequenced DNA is TGTGCCAGCAGCCAAGACACTAGCGGGGGGGGTACCGCCGGGGAGCTGTTTTTT. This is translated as CASSQDTSGGGTAGELFF.